The 12 T cell receptor beta chains presented below share a single source sample, sequenced in a study of blood T cell repertoires in COVID-19. Libraries were prepared by immunoSEQ multiplex PCR; TCRdb keeps only in-frame clonotypes and omits some of them. The sample holds 200,000 to 250,000 clones, approximately 81% seen once. Sequencing was performed on peripheral blood. These receptors came from a woman at least 80 years old with acute or convalescent COVID-19.

V gene TRBV5-1 combines with J gene TRBJ2-1; D remains ambiguous. Germline lookup yields CDR1 SGHRS and CDR2 YFSETQ. V gave up 0 bases and J gave up 0 bases, with 4 bases separating them. CDR3 length: 14 residues. The chain's CDR3 is CASSLGGSYNEQFF. Here the CDR3 DNA reads TGCGCCAGCAGCTTGGGAGGCTCCTACAATGAGCAGTTCTTC. Based on the CDR3 plus reference TRBV5-1 and TRBJ2-1, the full variable domain is KAGVTQTPRYLIKTRGQQVTLSCSPISGHRSVSWYQQTPGQGLQFLFEYFSETQRNKGNFPGRFSGRQFSNSRSEMNVSTLELGDSALYLCASSLGGSYNEQFFGPGTRLTVL.

V is TRBV7-6 and J is TRBJ2-3, with TRBD2 matching over 13 bases. CDR1 is SGHVS and CDR2 is FNYEAQ in the germline V gene. The trim removed 0 bases at V and 6 bases at J, leaving 9 bases unmatched. The CDR3 runs 18 residues. The CDR3 coding sequence is TGTGCCAGCAGCTTAGCCAAACTAGCGGGGGGGCCGTCGGATACGCAGTATTTT. It yields the protein CASSLAKLAGGPSDTQYF.

The chain uses TRBV12-3 or TRBV12-4 and TRBJ1-6; 11 nucleotides agree with TRBD1. CDR3 length equals 13 residues. Trimming took 5 bases from V and 10 from J; bases not matched to a gene: 1. CDR3 protein: CASSRTGGSPLHF. In DNA form, the CDR3 reads TGTGCCAGCAGTCGGACAGGGGGCTCACCCCTCCACTTT.

The gene calls are TRBV14 and TRBJ2-1, with D perhaps TRBD2 (6 bases). V was pared by 4 bases and J by 9 bases, with 13 bases between. This CDR3 region has 13 residues. Looked up from germline, CDR1 is SGHDN and CDR2 is FVKESK. CDR3 sequence reads: CASSRSGFGEQFF. The CDR3 nucleotides are TGTGCCAGCAGCCGTAGCGGTTTTGGTGAGCAGTTCTTC. The complete variable domain, with remaining parts taken from reference TRBV14 and TRBJ2-1, reads EAGVTQFPSHSVIEKGQTVTLRCDPISGHDNLYWYRRVMGKEIKFLLHFVKESKQDESGMPNNRFLAERTGGTYSTLKVQPAELEDSGVYFCASSRSGFGEQFFGPGTRLTVL.

This clone has just a few counts. The chain carries TRBV19 and TRBJ1-3; 7 bases align to TRBD1. Germline V gives CDR1 LNHDA, CDR2 SQIVND (reference sequence). Trimming at V came to 6 bases and at J to 4 bases, leaving 9 bases not matched to a gene. The CDR3 runs 15 residues. The CDR3 here is CASSAPGTVGNTIYF. The DNA for the CDR3 is TGTGCCAGTAGCGCCCCCGGGACAGTGGGAAACACCATATATTTT.

Of note for this clone: The sample holds other DNA sequences that translate to the same CDR3. The chain recombines TRBV12-1 with TRBJ2-7; the DNA was not used to check the table's D call, TRBD2. TRBV12-1 represents a pseudogene. The CDR3 has 15 amino acids. The CDR3 bases are TGTGCCAGCAGCCGACTAGCGGGGCTTTCCTACGAGCAGTACTTC. Translated, it gives CASSRLAGLSYEQYF.

Worth noting for this clone: The junction and the germline gene differ at one end; a read error may be behind it. The chain combines TRBV7-9 with TRBJ1-4; no reliable D call. CDR3 length: 16 amino acids. Germline-derived CDR1 and CDR2 are SEHNR and FQNEAQ (reference sequence). CDR3 DNA: TGTGCCGGCAGCTTCGGATGGACTGATAGGAATGAAAAACTGTTTTTT. This sequence encodes CAGSFGWTDRNEKLFF.

The chain employs TRBV25-1 and TRBJ2-3; D is unclear. Per the germline V gene, CDR1 is MGHDK and CDR2 is SYGVNS. The CDR3 consists of 14 residues. The V end lost 1 base, the J end lost 0 bases, and 5 bases lay between the germline ends. CDR3 in amino acids: CASSELTSTDTQYF. In DNA form, the CDR3 reads TGTGCCAGCAGTGAATTGACTAGCACAGATACGCAGTATTTT.

The chain employs TRBV25-1 and TRBJ2-7, with D possibly being TRBD1 (5 bases). Trimming cost V 3 bases and J 0 bases, with 9 bases left between them. Germline loops: CDR1 MGHDK, CDR2 SYGVNS. There are 14 residues in the CDR3. The CDR3 sequence: CASSDRTHSYEQYF. The CDR3 DNA reads TGTGCCAGCAGTGACAGGACACACTCCTACGAGCAGTACTTC.

The V gene is TRBV7-8, the J gene TRBJ1-1; a possible D gene is TRBD1 (6 bases). Between the trimmed V and J ends, which lost 3 bases and 1 base, there was a span of 9 bases. CDR3 length: 14 residues. Germline V gives CDR1 SGHVS, CDR2 FQNEAQ. The CDR3, as DNA: TGTGCCAGCAGCTTTCAACAGGGGAACACTGAAGCTTTCTTT. Protein product: CASSFQQGNTEAFF.

This clone has a single count. The V gene is TRBV5-1, the J gene TRBJ2-7; TRBD2 agrees at 14 bases. Germline loops: CDR1 SGHRS, CDR2 YFSETQ. V dropped 1 base and J dropped 6; count of bases not matched to a gene: 6. The CDR3 extends over 16 amino acids. CDR3 DNA: TGCGCCAGCAGCTTGCCGACTAGCGGGGGGGAAGGCGAGCAGTACTTC. This sequence encodes CASSLPTSGGEGEQYF.

The chain is built from TRBV7-2 and TRBJ2-5, with 7 bases identical to TRBD1. Germline V gene sequence: CDR1 SGHTA, CDR2 FQGNSA. The CDR3 runs 15 residues. V lost 4 bases, J lost 2 bases, and 7 bases stayed unmatched. The CDR3 protein is CASSSQTGRQETQYF. CDR3 nucleotides: TGTGCCAGCAGCTCCCAGACAGGGCGGCAAGAGACCCAGTACTTC.